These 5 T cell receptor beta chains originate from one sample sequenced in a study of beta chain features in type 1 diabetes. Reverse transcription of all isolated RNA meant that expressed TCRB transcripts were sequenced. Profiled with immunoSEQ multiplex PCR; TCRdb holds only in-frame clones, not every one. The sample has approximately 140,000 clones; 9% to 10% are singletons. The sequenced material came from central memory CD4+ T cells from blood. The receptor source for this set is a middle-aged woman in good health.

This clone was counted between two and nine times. The CDR3 region is CASSLFDTGAALGGYTF. The CDR3 nucleotides are TGTGCCAGCAGTTTGTTTGATACAGGAGCCGCTCTGGGTGGCTACACCTTC. The gene calls are TRBV28 and TRBJ1-2; tentatively, D is TRBD1 (5 bases). The CDR3 sequence is 17 residues long. The germline V gene encodes CDR1 MDHEN and CDR2 SYDVKM. With 3 bases removed from V and 7 bases from J, the gap between germline ends came to 24 bases.

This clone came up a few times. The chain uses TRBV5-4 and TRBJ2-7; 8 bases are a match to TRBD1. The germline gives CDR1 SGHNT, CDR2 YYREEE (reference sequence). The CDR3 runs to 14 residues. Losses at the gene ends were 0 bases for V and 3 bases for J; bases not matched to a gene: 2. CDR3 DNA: TGTGCCAGCAGCTTGGGACAGGGGAGCTACGAGCAGTACTTC. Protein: CASSLGQGSYEQYF.

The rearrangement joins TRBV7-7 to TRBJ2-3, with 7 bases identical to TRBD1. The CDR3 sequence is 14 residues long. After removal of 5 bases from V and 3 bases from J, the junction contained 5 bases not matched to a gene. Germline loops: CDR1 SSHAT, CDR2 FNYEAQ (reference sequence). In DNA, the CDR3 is TGTGCCAGCAGCACTGGACAGGCGACAGATACGCAGTATTTT. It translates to CASSTGQATDTQYF.

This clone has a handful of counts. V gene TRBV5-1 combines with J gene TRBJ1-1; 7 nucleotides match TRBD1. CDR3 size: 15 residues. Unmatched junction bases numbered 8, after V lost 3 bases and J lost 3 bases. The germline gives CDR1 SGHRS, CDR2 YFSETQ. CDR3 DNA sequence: TGCGCCAGCAGCTCGGGGGACAGACCGTACACTGAAGCTTTCTTT. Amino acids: CASSSGDRPYTEAFF.

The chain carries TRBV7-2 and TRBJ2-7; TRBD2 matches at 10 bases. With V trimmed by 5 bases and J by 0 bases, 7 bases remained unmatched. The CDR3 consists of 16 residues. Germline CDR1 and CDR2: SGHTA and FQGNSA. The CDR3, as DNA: TGTGCCAGCAGCCCCACGAGCGGGGGGGCCTCCTACGAGCAGTACTTC. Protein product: CASSPTSGGASYEQYF.